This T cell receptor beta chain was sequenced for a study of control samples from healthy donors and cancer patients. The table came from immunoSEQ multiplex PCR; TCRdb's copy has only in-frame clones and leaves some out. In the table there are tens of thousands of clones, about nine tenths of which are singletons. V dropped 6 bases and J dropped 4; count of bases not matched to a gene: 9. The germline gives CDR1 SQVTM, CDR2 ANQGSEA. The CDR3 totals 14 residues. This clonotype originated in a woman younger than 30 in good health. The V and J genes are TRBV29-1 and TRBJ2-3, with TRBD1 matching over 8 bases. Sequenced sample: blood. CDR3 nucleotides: TGCAGCGTCGATCGGGACAGGTACTCAGATACGCAGTATTTT. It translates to CSVDRDRYSDTQYF.